Below, 3 T cell receptor beta chains from the same sample are listed, as sequenced in a study of blood T cells in healthy people across ages. Alongside a J-beta primer mix, a sample-barcoded 5' primer served in a second PCR lasting about 7 to 12 cycles. TCRdb used MiXCR to reprocess the 5' RACE reads, holding one entry per CDR3 protein. There are some 1.6 million distinct CDR3 sequences in the sample; 30% to 35% occur only once, and over 9% lies in the top ten. The sequenced material came from blood. Source of these receptors: a woman aged 25 to 45 in good health.

About this clonotype: The CDR3 end shows no conserved phenylalanine or tryptophan, and so a read error is likely. The rearrangement joins TRBV7-2 to TRBJ2-6; D ambiguous. Deletions cut 5 bases from V and 4 bases from J, with 0 bases between. Germline CDR1 SGHTA, CDR2 FQGNSA. The CDR3 loop spans 11 amino acids. The CDR3 DNA sequence: TGTGCCAGCAGCGGGGCCAACGTCCTGACTGTC. Translating gives CASSGANVLTV.

V usage is TRBV27 and J usage is TRBJ1-2; D is uncertain. Germline V lookup: CDR1 MNHEY, CDR2 SMNVEV (reference sequence). The CDR3 extends over 13 amino acids. V gave up 6 bases and J gave up 5 bases, with 13 bases separating them. The CDR3 loop is CASRSQKPYGYTF. The DNA for the CDR3 is TGTGCCAGCAGGTCACAGAAACCGTATGGCTACACCTTC.

This clonotype showed up just a few times. V usage is TRBV27 and J usage is TRBJ1-5, with D uncertain. There are 15 residues in the CDR3. The V end lost 1 base, the J end lost 0 bases, and 7 bases lay between the germline ends. CDR1 is MNHEY and CDR2 is SMNVEV in the germline V gene (reference sequence). CDR3 residues: CASSLYSFSNQPQHF. CDR3 coding DNA: TGTGCCAGCAGTTTATATTCGTTTAGCAATCAGCCCCAGCATTTT.